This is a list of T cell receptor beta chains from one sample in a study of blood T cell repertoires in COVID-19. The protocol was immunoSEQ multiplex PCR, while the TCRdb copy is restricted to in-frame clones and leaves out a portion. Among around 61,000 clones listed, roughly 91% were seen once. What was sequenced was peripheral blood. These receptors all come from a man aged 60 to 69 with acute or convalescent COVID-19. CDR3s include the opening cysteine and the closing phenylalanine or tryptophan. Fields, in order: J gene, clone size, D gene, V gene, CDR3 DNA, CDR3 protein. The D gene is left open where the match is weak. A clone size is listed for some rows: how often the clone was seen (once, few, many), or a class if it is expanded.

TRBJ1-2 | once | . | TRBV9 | TGTGCCAGCAGCGTAGGCGGGCCCTATGGCTACACCTTC | CASSVGGPYGYTF
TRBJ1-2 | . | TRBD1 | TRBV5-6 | TGTGCCAGCAGCTTGTTAGTCGGGACAGGGACCCGCTATGGCTACACCTTC | CASSLLVGTGTRYGYTF
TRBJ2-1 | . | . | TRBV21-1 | TGTGCCAGCAGCAACGGGGAGATAGGAACTAGCGGGGGGGACTACAATGAGCAGTTCTTC | CASSNGEIGTSGGDYNEQFF
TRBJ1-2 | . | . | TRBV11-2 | TGTGCCAGCAGCTTCATGAGCTATGGCTACACCTTC | CASSFMSYGYTF
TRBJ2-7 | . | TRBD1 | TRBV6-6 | TGTGCCAGCAGTTACTTTACAGGGGACTACGAGCAGTACTTC | CASSYFTGDYEQYF
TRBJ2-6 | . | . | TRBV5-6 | TGTGCCAGCAGCCCACGGGTTTTCTCTGGGGCCAACGTCCTGACTTTC | CASSPRVFSGANVLTF
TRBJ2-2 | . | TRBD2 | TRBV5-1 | TGCGCCAGCAGCGGATCTAGCGGGGGCCAAGGGGAGCTGTTTTTT | CASSGSSGGQGELFF
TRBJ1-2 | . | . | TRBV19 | TGTGCCAGTACCCCCCCGACAGGACCCGTCCGTGGCTACACCTTC | CASTPPTGPVRGYTF
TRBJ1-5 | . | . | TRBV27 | TGTGCCGCAGGTGCAGAGCCCCAGCATTTT | CAAGAEPQHF
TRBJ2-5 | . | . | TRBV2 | TGTGCCAGCAGTGAACAGGCCGGGGGGACCCAGTACTTC | CASSEQAGGTQYF
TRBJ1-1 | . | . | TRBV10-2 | TGCGCCACGAGGCGTTTCATGAACACTGAAGCTTTCTTT | CATRRFMNTEAFF
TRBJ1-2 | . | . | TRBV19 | TGTGCCAGTACGCGGGCAGGACTTAACTATGGCTACACCTTC | CASTRAGLNYGYTF
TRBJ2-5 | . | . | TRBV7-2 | TGTGCCAGCAGATCTGGACAGCTTGCGACCCAGTACTTC | CASRSGQLATQYF
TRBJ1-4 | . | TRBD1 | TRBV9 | TGTGCCAGCAGCACGAGGGACAGCAATGAAAAACTGTTTTTT | CASSTRDSNEKLFF
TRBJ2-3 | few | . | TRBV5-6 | TGTGCCAGCAGCTCCATGAGGGCAGATACGCAGTATTTT | CASSSMRADTQYF
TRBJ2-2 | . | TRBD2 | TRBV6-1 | TGTGCCAGCAGTGAAATAGCGGGGGGGCAGACCGGGGAGCTGTTTTTT | CASSEIAGGQTGELFF
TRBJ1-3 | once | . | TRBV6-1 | TGTGCCAGCAGTGAAGGGCAGGGAAGAAACACCATATATTTT | CASSEGQGRNTIYF
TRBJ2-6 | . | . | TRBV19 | TGTGCCAGTAGTCCAGGGGATCAATCTGGGGCCAACGTCCTGACTTTC | CASSPGDQSGANVLTF
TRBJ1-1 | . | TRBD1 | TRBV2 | TGTGCCAGCAGTCTTCGACAGGGGGCGAATACTGAAGCTTTCTTT | CASSLRQGANTEAFF
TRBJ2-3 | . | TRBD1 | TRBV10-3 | TGTGCCATCAGTGACTTGACAGGGGCCACAGATACGCAGTATTTT | CAISDLTGATDTQYF
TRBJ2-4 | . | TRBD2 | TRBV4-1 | TGCGCCAGCAGCCAAGTTACTAGCGGGGGCCAACTAGCCAAAAACATTCAGTACTTC | CASSQVTSGGQLAKNIQYF
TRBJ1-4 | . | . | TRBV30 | TGTGCCTGGAGTCCAGCTCGGGCAGGGGAGAGGGAAAAACTGTTTTTT | CAWSPARAGEREKLFF
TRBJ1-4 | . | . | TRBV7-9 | TGTGCCAGCAGCCTAGGCGGCAGGGGAGATGAAAAACTGTTTTTT | CASSLGGRGDEKLFF
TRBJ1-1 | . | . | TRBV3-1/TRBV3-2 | TGTGCCAGCAGCTCTGGAGATATCGCGTGGACTGAAGCTTTCTTT | CASSSGDIAWTEAFF
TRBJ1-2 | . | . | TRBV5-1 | TGCGCCAGCAGCTTGGAGACAGGAAAATATGGCTACACCTTC | CASSLETGKYGYTF
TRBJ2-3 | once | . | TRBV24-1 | TGTGCCACCAGTGAGACAGGATACACAGATACGCAGTATTTT | CATSETGYTDTQYF
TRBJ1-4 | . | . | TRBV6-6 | TGTGCCAGCAGTCAGGCGGGGGCCCTTAATGAAAAACTGTTTTTT | CASSQAGALNEKLFF
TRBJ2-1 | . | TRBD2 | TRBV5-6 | TGTGCCAGCAGCATACCGGGACTAGCGGGGGGAAATGAGCAGTTCTTC | CASSIPGLAGGNEQFF